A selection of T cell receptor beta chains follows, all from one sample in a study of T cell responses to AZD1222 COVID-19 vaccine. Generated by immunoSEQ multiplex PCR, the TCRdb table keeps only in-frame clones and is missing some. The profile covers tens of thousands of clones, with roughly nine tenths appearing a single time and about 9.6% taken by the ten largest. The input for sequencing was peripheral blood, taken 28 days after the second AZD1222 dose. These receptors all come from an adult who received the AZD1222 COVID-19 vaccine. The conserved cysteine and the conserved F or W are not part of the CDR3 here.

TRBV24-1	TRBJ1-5	ATSDSSVNQPQH
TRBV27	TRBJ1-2	ASSSRGREPLYGYT
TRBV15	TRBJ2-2	ATSRGGALSGELF
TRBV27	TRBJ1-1	ASSLWSLNKGPNTEAF
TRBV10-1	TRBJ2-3	ASSEEEVDTQY
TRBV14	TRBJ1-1	ASSQIGTGLSTEAF
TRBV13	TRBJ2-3	ASSLDVDTQY
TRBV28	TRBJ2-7	ASSLGGATLYEQY
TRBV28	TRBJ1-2	ASSLYRAGYT
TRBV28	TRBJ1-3	ASRIGTDSGNTIY
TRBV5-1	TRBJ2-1	ASSSRPSYNEQF
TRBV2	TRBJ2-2	TGKPQPTGELF
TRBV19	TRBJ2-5	ASSGGSFQETQY
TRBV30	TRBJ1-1	AWTQRTLRGTEAF
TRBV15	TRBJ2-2	ATGLAQNTGELF
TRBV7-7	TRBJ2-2	ASSPQGTGELF
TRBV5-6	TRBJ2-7	ASSLVRVDGLYEQY
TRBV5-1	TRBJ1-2	ASSLATVTGAYYGYT
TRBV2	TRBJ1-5	ASSDGQGINQPQH
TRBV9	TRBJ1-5	ASSVGGRGGPQH
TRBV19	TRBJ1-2	ASYRGLDYGYT
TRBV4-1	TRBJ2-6	ASSQALKSKAVNSGANVLT
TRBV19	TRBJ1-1	ASIMDRGYQRAF
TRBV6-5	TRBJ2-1	ASSYRGLAGGREQF
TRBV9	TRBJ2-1	ASSALAGGRNEQF
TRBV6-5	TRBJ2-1	ASSVRQNNEQF
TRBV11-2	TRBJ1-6	ASSIQGRGYNSPLH
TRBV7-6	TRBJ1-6	ASTRDQTFNSPLH
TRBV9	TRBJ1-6	ASSVTDRRLLPLH
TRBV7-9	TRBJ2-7	ASSLVNYEQY
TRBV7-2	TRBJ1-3	ASSPAWGASGNTIY
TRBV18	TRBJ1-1	ASSPDMLNTEAF
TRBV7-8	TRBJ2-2	ASSSHDSGTAGELF
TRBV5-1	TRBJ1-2	ASSLDGTVNGYT
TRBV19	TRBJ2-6	ASSIDGGWSSGANVLT
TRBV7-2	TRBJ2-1	ASSADGGQYNEQF
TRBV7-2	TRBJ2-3	ASRPGLAGGPSTDTQY
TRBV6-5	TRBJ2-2	ASSRNTGELF
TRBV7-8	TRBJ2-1	ASSHNHFWGGPLNEQF
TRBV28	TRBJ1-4	ASSSPGDPKEGKLF
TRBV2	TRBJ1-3	ASRTLRGNTIY
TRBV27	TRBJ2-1	ASSSLAGAFNEQF
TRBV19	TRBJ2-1	ASSTSGLSYNEQF
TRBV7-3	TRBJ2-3	ASSQTSALTDTQY